This passage covers 22 T cell receptor beta chains from one sample sequenced in a study of memory CD4+ T cells and cytomegalovirus serostatus (dated by TCRdb to between 2018 and 2020). Library preparation used the immunoSEQ multiplex PCR assay. The immuneACCESS repertoire file appears here via TCRdb, limited to in-frame rearrangements. These files lack a portion of the clones; in checked studies, under half of the deficit traces to unresolved V genes, and the cause of the others is not known. Across this sample there are tens of thousands of clones, with approximately 74% seen only once. The top ten clonotypes cover approximately 1.2% of the sample. A FACSAria II was used to sort memory CD4+ T cells, defined as single viable CD3+CD4+CD8-CD45RO+ cells. Sequencing was carried out using memory CD4+ T cells from blood. These receptors were taken from an adult in good health and CMV-seropositive.

This clone has only one observation. J is TRBJ1-2 and V is TRBV7-2; D unclear. V lost 2 bases to trimming and J lost 4 bases, with 8 bases between them. The germline V gene encodes CDR1 SGHTA and CDR2 FQGNSA. This CDR3 contains 13 residues. The CDR3 nucleotides are TGTGCCAGCAGCTTAAGTTTAACCTATGGCTACACCTTC. This gives the protein CASSLSLTYGYTF.

A remark on this clone: At one end, the junction sequence differs from germline, possibly due to a read error. V and J are TRBV7-7 and TRBJ2-1; tentatively, D is TRBD2 (5 bases). The CDR3 is 13 residues long. Germline CDR1 reads SSHAT; CDR2 reads FNYEAQ (reference sequence). The CDR3 coding sequence is TGTGCTAGCAGCTTAGGACTCAACAATGAGCAGTTCTTC. Its protein is CASSLGLNNEQFF.

The chain uses TRBV19 and TRBJ2-1, with 8 nucleotides matching TRBD2. J lost 8 bases, V lost 2 bases, and 11 bases had no gene match. Germline V gene sequence: CDR1 LNHDA, CDR2 SQIVND (reference sequence). The CDR3 runs to 16 residues. This chain's CDR3 is CASSIISGLDDYEQFF. The DNA for the CDR3 is TGTGCCAGTAGTATAATCTCGGGACTAGACGATTATGAGCAGTTCTTC.

The J gene is TRBJ2-1, the V gene TRBV27; 8 positions match TRBD2. Losses at the gene ends were 7 bases for V and 8 bases for J; bases not matched to a gene: 7. CDR1 and CDR2 (germline): MNHEY, SMNVEV (reference sequence). The CDR3 has 13 amino acids. CDR3 DNA sequence: TGTGCCAGCACCACCACTAGCGGAGATGAGCAGTTCTTC. Protein sequence: CASTTTSGDEQFF.

This clone was counted a single time. The gene calls are TRBV4-2 and TRBJ2-1; 10 nucleotides match TRBD2. The CDR3 runs to 16 residues. Trimming took 1 base from V and 7 from J; bases not matched to a gene: 7. The germline V gene has CDR1 LGHNA and CDR2 YNFKEQ. The CDR3 loop is CASSQVQRGGSNEQFF. The CDR3 DNA reads TGTGCCAGCAGCCAAGTTCAGCGGGGGGGCTCGAATGAGCAGTTCTTC.

V usage is TRBV6-5 and J usage is TRBJ2-1; 12 nucleotides match TRBD1. Trimming removed 6 bases from V and 14 bases from J; junction bases left unmatched: 11. This CDR3 comprises 14 residues. Per the germline V gene, CDR1 is MNHEY and CDR2 is SVGAGI. Written as DNA, the CDR3 is TGTGCCAGCAGCCTGGGGACAGGGGGCATCGGGGAGTTCTTC. Translation: CASSLGTGGIGEFF.

This clone was observed a few times. V and J are TRBV5-1 and TRBJ2-2; the match to TRBD2 covers 14 bases. There are 16 residues in the CDR3. Germline V lookup: CDR1 SGHRS, CDR2 YFSETQ. The ends lost 4 bases at V and 3 bases at J; junction bases unmatched: 2. CDR3 bases: TGCGCCAGCAGCGCGGGACTAGCGGGGGACACCGGGGAGCTGTTTTTT. The encoded protein is CASSAGLAGDTGELFF. Based on the CDR3 plus reference TRBV5-1 and TRBJ2-2, the full variable domain is KAGVTQTPRYLIKTRGQQVTLSCSPISGHRSVSWYQQTPGQGLQFLFEYFSETQRNKGNFPGRFSGRQFSNSRSEMNVSTLELGDSALYLCASSAGLAGDTGELFFGEGSRLTVL.

The rearrangement links TRBV6-1 to TRBJ1-1; TRBD1 is a possible D gene (6 bases). The CDR3 contains 16 residues. Germline lookup yields CDR1 MNHNS and CDR2 SASEGT. Trimming removed 3 bases from V and 0 bases from J, with 14 bases in between. The chain's CDR3 is CASSDFDRTMNTEAFF. The CDR3 DNA is TGTGCCAGCAGTGACTTTGACAGGACCATGAACACTGAAGCTTTCTTT.

Only a few counts were recorded for this clone. The chain has TRBV11-2 and TRBJ2-7; a possible D gene is TRBD2 (7 bases). The CDR3 runs 14 residues. Germline lookup yields CDR1 SGHAT and CDR2 FQNNGV. Trimming removed 7 bases from V and 1 base from J, with 14 bases in between. The CDR3 sequence is CASIRGGESYEQYF. The CDR3 DNA reads as TGTGCCAGCATCCGAGGGGGGGAGTCCTACGAGCAGTACTTC.

The V gene is TRBV5-4, the J gene TRBJ1-3, with TRBD1 identical over 7 bases. The germline CDR1 and CDR2 sequences are SGHNT and YYREEE (reference sequence). The CDR3 spans 16 residues. The J segment lost 2 bases and the V segment lost 0 bases, leaving 5 bases of the junction unmatched. The CDR3 region has the DNA TGTGCCAGCAGCTTGGATGAGGGGGCTGCTGGAAACACCATATATTTT. It codes for CASSLDEGAAGNTIYF.

V usage is TRBV18 and J usage is TRBJ2-5, with no clear D. Germline lookup yields CDR1 KGHSH and CDR2 LQKENI. V was trimmed by 5 bases and J by 0 bases, leaving 7 bases between them. The CDR3 extends over 13 amino acids. CDR3 in DNA: TGTGCCAGCTCAGCCATGTACCAAGAGACCCAGTACTTC. Translation: CASSAMYQETQYF.

The chain joins TRBV5-1 to TRBJ2-2; maybe TRBD1 (5 bases). The V gene lost 0 bases and the J gene lost 0 bases, with 9 bases spanning the gap. CDR1 and CDR2 from the germline V gene are SGHRS and YFSETQ. CDR3 length: 16 amino acids. The CDR3 DNA sequence: TGCGCCAGCAGCTTGGTCAGGGCGACGAACACCGGGGAGCTGTTTTTT. Protein sequence: CASSLVRATNTGELFF. The full variable domain, in which reference TRBV5-1 and TRBJ2-2 provide the parts outside the CDR3, is KAGVTQTPRYLIKTRGQQVTLSCSPISGHRSVSWYQQTPGQGLQFLFEYFSETQRNKGNFPGRFSGRQFSNSRSEMNVSTLELGDSALYLCASSLVRATNTGELFFGEGSRLTVL.

V gene TRBV18 combines with J gene TRBJ2-7; 7 bases line up with TRBD1. The junction had 11 bases not matched to a gene; V was cut back by 6 bases and J by 3 bases. Germline lookup yields CDR1 KGHSH and CDR2 LQKENI. The CDR3 spans 15 residues. CDR3 loop: CASSRGQATDYEQYF. The DNA for the CDR3 is TGTGCCAGCTCCCGCGGACAGGCAACGGACTACGAGCAGTACTTC.

The V gene is TRBV4-1, the J gene TRBJ1-6; no firm D call. The CDR3 contains 15 residues. CDR1 is MGHRA and CDR2 is YSYEKL in the germline V gene. V gave up 1 base and J gave up 9 bases, with 13 bases separating them. The CDR3 is CASSQVEGTGSPLHF. In nucleotides, the CDR3 is TGCGCCAGCAGCCAAGTTGAGGGTACTGGTTCACCCCTCCACTTT.

The rearrangement uses TRBV10-3 and TRBJ1-4, with D maybe TRBD1 (6 bases). This CDR3 has 15 amino acids. Between the trimmed V and J ends, which lost 3 bases and 5 bases, there was a span of 13 bases. Germline CDR1 ENHRY, CDR2 SYGVKD. The CDR3 coding sequence is TGTGCCATCAGTGACCGGGACAAGGAGAATGAAAAACTGTTTTTT. Translated, it gives CAISDRDKENEKLFF.

The chain combines TRBV19 with TRBJ1-4, with D uncertain. CDR3 length: 15 amino acids. The germline V and J ends were trimmed by 1 base and 0 bases, with 6 bases remaining between them. From germline, CDR1 is LNHDA and CDR2 SQIVND (reference sequence). The DNA of the CDR3 is TGTGCCAGTAGTATAGTGGACGCAACTAATGAAAAACTGTTTTTT. As protein: CASSIVDATNEKLFF.

V is TRBV4-2 and J is TRBJ2-7; maybe TRBD2 (7 bases). CDR3 length equals 16 residues. V lost 0 bases to trimming and J lost 0 bases, with 12 bases between them. Germline V gives CDR1 LGHNA, CDR2 YNFKEQ. The CDR3 loop is CASSQDRGGTSYEQYF. The DNA for the CDR3 is TGTGCCAGCAGCCAAGATAGGGGGGGGACCTCCTACGAGCAGTACTTC.

This rearrangement joins TRBV5-1 to TRBJ2-7, with a tentative D call TRBD1 (5 bases). The germline CDR1 and CDR2 sequences are SGHRS and YFSETQ. The ends were cut back, 7 bases at V and 3 bases at J, with 14 bases in the middle. This CDR3 is 13 amino acids long. The CDR3 DNA reads TGCGCCAGCCGACAGAATCCCCTCTACGAGCAGTACTTC. Encoded protein: CASRQNPLYEQYF.

V gene TRBV2 combines with J gene TRBJ2-3; tentative D call: TRBD1 (6 bases). The CDR3 consists of 15 residues. Germline CDR1 and CDR2: SNHLY and FYNNEI. Trimming removed 4 bases from V and 0 bases from J, with 11 bases in between. This CDR3 reads CASSGPGASTDTQYF. DNA of the CDR3: TGTGCCAGCAGTGGGCCAGGGGCGAGCACAGATACGCAGTATTTT.

The chain uses TRBV5-1 and TRBJ2-5, with D tentatively TRBD2 (6 bases). Trimming took off 6 bases at V and 5 bases at J, with 14 bases between the two ends. The CDR3 sequence is 13 residues long. Germline V lookup: CDR1 SGHRS, CDR2 YFSETQ. The CDR3 DNA reads TGCGCCAGCACCTCGTCAGGAGGGGAGACCCAGTACTTC. This encodes CASTSSGGETQYF.

The chain couples TRBV28 to TRBJ2-4; the D gene is possibly TRBD2 (5 bases). Trimming removed 2 bases at V and 11 bases at J, with 19 bases between. This CDR3 has 15 amino acids. Germline CDR1 MDHEN, CDR2 SYDVKM. In DNA, the CDR3 is TGTGCCAGCAGTTTAAGCCGGGATTTGTTTAGCGTTCAGTACTTC. The encoded protein is CASSLSRDLFSVQYF.

This clone turned up a few times. The V call is TRBV5-1, the J call TRBJ1-1; possible D gene TRBD1, 5 bases. Germline V gene sequence: CDR1 SGHRS, CDR2 YFSETQ. The CDR3 runs to 14 residues. The V end was cut by 3 bases, the J end by 8 bases, with 17 bases between. This CDR3 is CASSWGGDSGEAFF. The CDR3 region has the DNA TGCGCCAGCAGCTGGGGGGGAGACAGCGGCGAAGCTTTCTTT.